A single T cell receptor (beta chain) is shown here with its context. Its antigen is not identified. The entry originates in a study of human T cells and chemical hapten exposure. Study-wide background: Patients' scalps got diphenylcyclopropenone weekly throughout the approximately 23-week study. The study enrolled mostly female patients with alopecia areata, totalis or universalis. Study-level results: Expanded TCRs formed significantly more large CDR3 similarity clusters than controls.

Individual cDNA molecules each carried unique molecular identifiers attached by the library. One entry per CDR3 protein, called by TCRdb with MiXCR from the RACE reads. Of 65,000 to 90,000 distinct CDR3 sequences in the sample, around 7% were seen once. Time point in this sample: patch test 2, 6 weeks after DPC sensitization. Described treatment: therapeutic diphenylcyclopropenone sensitization with weekly scalp DPC. Sequences were derived from whole blood, sampled in connection with sensitization to the hapten diphenylcyclopropenone (DPC). This TCR was sampled from a young woman with alopecia areata. Some clones in this sample may be carry-over from other donors' samples.

CDR3 loop: CASSSASGQIWETQYF. The CDR3 nucleotides are TGCGCCAGCAGCTCGGCTAGCGGGCAGATCTGGGAGACCCAGTACTTC. The J gene is TRBJ2-5, the V gene TRBV5-1, with 8 bases that match TRBD2. After removal of 3 bases from V and 5 bases from J, the junction contained 12 bases not matched to a gene. CDR3 size: 16 residues. Per germline, CDR1 SGHRS and CDR2 YFSETQ.